The 18 T cell receptor beta chains given below trace back to one sample, sequenced in a study of blood T cell repertoires in COVID-19. Method: immunoSEQ multiplex PCR; TCRdb's copy keeps in-frame clones and lacks some. This sample has some 13,000 clones, with around 89% found just once. Sequencing input: peripheral blood. The receptors come from a human donor in a cohort sampled during active COVID-19.

The chain couples TRBV2 to TRBJ2-1, with 10 nucleotides matching TRBD1. Per the germline V gene, CDR1 is SNHLY and CDR2 is FYNNEI. The CDR3 covers 15 residues. V shed 6 bases and J 10 bases; nucleotides not matched to a gene: 12. This chain's CDR3 is CASRARTGGTVEQFF. The CDR3 DNA reads as TGTGCCAGCAGGGCACGGACAGGGGGGACTGTAGAGCAGTTCTTC.

The chain employs TRBV6-2 or TRBV6-3 and TRBJ2-1, with 10 bases lining up with TRBD2. CDR1 and CDR2 from the germline V gene are MNHEY and SVGEGT. The CDR3 has 16 residues. The V gene end was trimmed by 4 bases and the J gene end by 4 bases; junction bases not matched to a gene: 7. The CDR3 DNA follows: TGTGCCAGCAGTTCCCTTCCAGCGGGGGGGTACAATGAGCAGTTCTTC. It is translated as CASSSLPAGGYNEQFF.

The rearrangement joins TRBV9 to TRBJ2-5, with D hard to call. Germline CDR1 and CDR2: SGDLS and YYNGEE. The V end was cut by 0 bases, the J end by 3 bases, with 6 bases between. The length of the CDR3 is 13 residues. The CDR3 DNA reads as TGTGCCAGCAGCGTAGACTACGAAGAGACCCAGTACTTC. The encoded protein is CASSVDYEETQYF.

The chain joins TRBV19 to TRBJ2-6; D unresolved. V lost 2 bases and J lost 4, with 9 bases in between. In germline, CDR1 is LNHDA, CDR2 SQIVND (reference sequence). The CDR3 spans 15 residues. The CDR3 loop is CASSIPSPGANVLTF. CDR3 DNA sequence: TGTGCCAGTAGTATACCGAGCCCCGGGGCCAACGTCCTGACTTTC.

The CDR3 spells CASSPGGGVSYEQYF. In nucleotides, the CDR3 is TGTGCCAGCAGCCCCGGCGGGGGGGTCTCCTACGAGCAGTACTTC. This rearrangement joins TRBV27 to TRBJ2-7; 9 nucleotides match TRBD2. The CDR3 spans 15 residues. From germline, CDR1 is MNHEY and CDR2 SMNVEV (reference sequence). V was pared by 6 bases and J by 0 bases, with 6 bases of the junction left unmatched.

The V call is TRBV9, the J call TRBJ2-3; 11 nucleotides align to TRBD2. The V gene's germline CDR1 is SGDLS and CDR2 YYNGEE. The CDR3 sequence is 16 residues long. Unmatched junction bases numbered 7, after V lost 2 bases and J lost 5 bases. The CDR3 DNA sequence: TGTGCCAGCAGCGTGACCGGACTAGCGGGCGGAGATACGCAGTATTTT. It encodes CASSVTGLAGGDTQYF.

The chain couples TRBV29-1 to TRBJ2-1; 8 nucleotides match TRBD1. Unmatched junction bases numbered 13, after V lost 5 bases and J lost 7 bases. The CDR3 is 15 amino acids. Germline V gene sequence: CDR1 SQVTM, CDR2 ANQGSEA. This CDR3 is CSVTGRDRPSNEQFF. In nucleotides, the CDR3 is TGCAGCGTTACTGGCCGGGACAGGCCCTCAAATGAGCAGTTCTTC.

The chain links TRBV7-9 to TRBJ1-1, with TRBD1 as a possible D gene (6 bases). Trimming shortened V by 2 bases and J by 7 bases, and 14 bases separated the two germline ends. The CDR3 has 14 residues. In germline, CDR1 is SEHNR, CDR2 FQNEAQ (reference sequence). CDR3 amino acids: CASSLSQGSVEAFF. DNA for the CDR3: TGTGCCAGCAGCTTAAGTCAGGGGTCGGTTGAAGCTTTCTTT.

The rearrangement links TRBV25-1 to TRBJ2-2; the D gene is possibly TRBD2 (7 bases). The CDR3 has 16 amino acids. V lost 5 bases and J lost 4, with 17 bases in between. Germline values: CDR1 MGHDK, CDR2 SYGVNS. CDR3 amino acids: CASSFAGARGTGELFF. Here the CDR3 DNA reads TGTGCCAGCAGTTTTGCGGGGGCACGGGGCACCGGGGAGCTGTTTTTT.

The chain uses TRBV19 and TRBJ2-6; TRBD1 matches at 8 bases. Germline V lookup: CDR1 LNHDA, CDR2 SQIVND (reference sequence). The CDR3 is 17 amino acids. The trim removed 6 bases at V and 0 bases at J, leaving 7 bases unmatched. CDR3 sequence reads: CASRGTGFNSGANVLTF. The CDR3 coding sequence is TGTGCCAGTAGAGGGACAGGATTCAACTCTGGGGCCAACGTCCTGACTTTC.

V gene TRBV30 combines with J gene TRBJ2-3, with 9 bases fitting TRBD1. CDR1 and CDR2 (germline): GTSNPN, SVGIG (reference sequence). This CDR3 is 12 amino acids long. The trim removed 8 bases at V and 5 bases at J, leaving 5 bases unmatched. In DNA form, the CDR3 reads TGTGCCCGGGACAGGGAACAAGATACGCAGTATTTT. This codes for CARDREQDTQYF.

The V gene is TRBV11-2, the J gene TRBJ2-3; 10 nucleotides line up with TRBD2. V lost 4 bases, J lost 6 bases, and 7 bases stayed unmatched. The germline CDR1 and CDR2 sequences are SGHAT and FQNNGV. This CDR3 has 15 residues. CDR3 bases: TGTGCCAGCAGCTGGGCTAGCGGGAGTTTGGATACGCAGTATTTT. Its translation: CASSWASGSLDTQYF.

The chain has TRBV5-1 and TRBJ2-5, with 8 bases lining up with TRBD1. Germline V gene lookup returns CDR1 SGHRS and CDR2 YFSETQ. Trimming at V came to 4 bases and at J to 7 bases, leaving 15 bases not matched to a gene. The CDR3 contains 16 residues. Here the CDR3 DNA reads TGCGCCAGCAGCGTACCAAGGGACAGGTCGGTGGGGACCCAGTACTTC. The encoded protein is CASSVPRDRSVGTQYF.

The gene calls are TRBV24-1 and TRBJ2-1, with D perhaps matching TRBD1 (6 bases). CDR3 size: 16 residues. V lost 2 bases, J lost 5 bases, and 15 bases lay in between. The germline V gene encodes CDR1 KGHDR and CDR2 SFDVKD. CDR3 DNA: TGTGCCACCAGTGATTGGTCAGGGACACCCAACAATGAGCAGTTCTTC. Protein sequence: CATSDWSGTPNNEQFF.

This clone is a singleton in its sample. The J gene is TRBJ1-4, the V gene TRBV19, with D perhaps TRBD1 (5 bases). The CDR3 runs to 14 residues. The V end was cut by 4 bases, the J end by 0 bases, with 6 bases between. Germline V CDR1 and CDR2: LNHDA, SQIVND (reference sequence). CDR3 nucleotide sequence: TGTGCCAGTAGTACGACAGCAACTAATGAAAAACTGTTTTTT. It specifies CASSTTATNEKLFF.

The chain joins TRBV6-5 to TRBJ2-7; D remains ambiguous. The CDR3 totals 11 residues. Germline V lookup: CDR1 MNHEY, CDR2 SVGAGI. Trimming pared 10 bases from V and 0 bases from J, leaving 7 bases between. CDR3 sequence reads: CATRSSYEQYF. Written as DNA, the CDR3 is TGTGCCACCCGTAGCTCCTACGAGCAGTACTTC.

The CDR3 DNA follows: TGCGCCAGCAGCTCCGGACACGGCGGCTCCTACGAGCAGTACTTC. Encoded protein: CASSSGHGGSYEQYF. The chain recombines TRBV5-1 with TRBJ2-7; D might be TRBD1 (5 bases). The V and J ends lost 3 bases and 0 bases respectively, with 13 bases between them. The CDR3 loop spans 15 amino acids. Germline V gene sequence: CDR1 SGHRS, CDR2 YFSETQ.

This chain connects TRBV7-7 to TRBJ2-3; 9 positions agree with TRBD2. V lost 2 bases, J lost 5 bases, and 11 bases stayed unmatched. This CDR3 comprises 17 residues. The germline CDR1 and CDR2 sequences are SSHAT and FNYEAQ (reference sequence). The CDR3 region is CASSLNPGGRAGDTQYF. CDR3 nucleotide sequence: TGTGCCAGCAGCTTAAACCCCGGCGGGAGGGCTGGAGATACGCAGTATTTT.